A selection of T cell receptor beta chains follows, all from one sample in a study of blood T cell repertoires in COVID-19. TCRdb's copy holds only in-frame clones and misses some; the assay was immunoSEQ multiplex PCR. Found here are roughly 38,000 clones, 65% to 85% of them singletons; the top ten hold less than 40%. Sequencing was carried out using peripheral blood. These receptors were collected from a middle-aged man with active or convalescent COVID-19. Each CDR3 is given with its conserved first and last residue. The order of the fields is CDR3 DNA, CDR3 protein, clone size, V gene, D gene, J gene. D genes are given only for firm matches. The size of a clone is reported for some rows only, either as once, few or many, or as a class for expanded clones.

CDR3nt: TGTGCCAGCAGCCAAGTAGGGGACAGTGTCTACGAGCAGTACTTC; CDR3aa: CASSQVGDSVYEQYF; abundance: -; v_gene: TRBV4-2; d_gene: TRBD1; j_gene: TRBJ2-7
CDR3nt: TGTGCCAGCAGCTTAGTTTGGGGACAGGGAGCAGATACGCAGTATTTT; CDR3aa: CASSLVWGQGADTQYF; abundance: -; v_gene: TRBV7-2; d_gene: TRBD1; j_gene: TRBJ2-3
CDR3nt: TGTGCCAGCAGCACCCCACAGGGGGCTAACTATGGCTACACCTTC; CDR3aa: CASSTPQGANYGYTF; abundance: -; v_gene: TRBV21-1; d_gene: -; j_gene: TRBJ1-2
CDR3nt: TGCGCCAGCAGGGAAGGACAGGGGCCATACGAGCAGTACTTC; CDR3aa: CASREGQGPYEQYF; abundance: -; v_gene: TRBV5-1; d_gene: TRBD1; j_gene: TRBJ2-7
CDR3nt: TGTGCCAGCAGCTTAAGGCAGCTTCGACTCACCGGGGAGCTGTTTTTT; CDR3aa: CASSLRQLRLTGELFF; abundance: -; v_gene: TRBV13; d_gene: -; j_gene: TRBJ2-2
CDR3nt: TGTGCCAGCACACCAATCGGGACTACCCTTGGTACGCAGTATTTT; CDR3aa: CASTPIGTTLGTQYF; abundance: -; v_gene: TRBV11-3; d_gene: TRBD2; j_gene: TRBJ2-3
CDR3nt: TGTGCCAGCAGTGGATCAGGGAATGAGCAGTTCTTC; CDR3aa: CASSGSGNEQFF; abundance: few; v_gene: TRBV7-9; d_gene: -; j_gene: TRBJ2-1
CDR3nt: TGTGCCAGCAGCGTAAAGGGAGTTGATGCCGGGGAGCTGTTTTTT; CDR3aa: CASSVKGVDAGELFF; abundance: once; v_gene: TRBV9; d_gene: -; j_gene: TRBJ2-2
CDR3nt: TGCGCCAGCAGCCCAGGGGTGTCCTCTGGAAACACCATATATTTT; CDR3aa: CASSPGVSSGNTIYF; abundance: once; v_gene: TRBV5-1; d_gene: -; j_gene: TRBJ1-3
CDR3nt: TGTGCCAGCAGCTTTCGAACATCCCGACTAGCGCGGGACAATGAGCAGTTCTTC; CDR3aa: CASSFRTSRLARDNEQFF; abundance: -; v_gene: TRBV7-2; d_gene: TRBD2; j_gene: TRBJ2-1
CDR3nt: TGTGCCAGTAAGGGACAGGAACTCTATATGAACACTGAAGCTTTCTTT; CDR3aa: CASKGQELYMNTEAFF; abundance: few; v_gene: TRBV2; d_gene: TRBD1; j_gene: TRBJ1-1
CDR3nt: TGCGCCAGCAGCCAGAGTCCGGGGGGTACTGAAGCTTTCTTT; CDR3aa: CASSQSPGGTEAFF; abundance: -; v_gene: TRBV5-1; d_gene: -; j_gene: TRBJ1-1
CDR3nt: TGTGCCAGCAGCCCGTGGACAGCTGAAGCTTTCTTT; CDR3aa: CASSPWTAEAFF; abundance: few; v_gene: TRBV5-6; d_gene: -; j_gene: TRBJ1-1
CDR3nt: TGTGCCAGCAGCCCTAAGGCGGGGGGAGCCGGGGAGCTGTTTTTT; CDR3aa: CASSPKAGGAGELFF; abundance: few; v_gene: TRBV7-2; d_gene: TRBD2; j_gene: TRBJ2-2
CDR3nt: TGTGCCAGCAGCGTTGCAGGGATCAGCACAGATACGCAGTATTTT; CDR3aa: CASSVAGISTDTQYF; abundance: -; v_gene: TRBV9; d_gene: -; j_gene: TRBJ2-3
CDR3nt: TGTTCCTCAGCAATAGCTGCGAACAATGAGCAGTTCTTC; CDR3aa: CSSAIAANNEQFF; abundance: -; v_gene: TRBV6-4; d_gene: -; j_gene: TRBJ2-1
CDR3nt: TGTGCCAGCAGCTCAACATCGCAGGGAAGTGGGGCCAACGTCCTGACTTTC; CDR3aa: CASSSTSQGSGANVLTF; abundance: -; v_gene: TRBV7-2; d_gene: -; j_gene: TRBJ2-6
CDR3nt: TGCGCCAGCAGCCAAGAATGGACAGGGTCTAGCAATCAGCCCCAGCATTTT; CDR3aa: CASSQEWTGSSNQPQHF; abundance: -; v_gene: TRBV4-1; d_gene: TRBD1; j_gene: TRBJ1-5
CDR3nt: TGTGCCAGCAGTGGACAGGGCTTCTCCTACGAGCAGTACTTC; CDR3aa: CASSGQGFSYEQYF; abundance: -; v_gene: TRBV28; d_gene: TRBD1; j_gene: TRBJ2-7
CDR3nt: TGTGCCAGCAGCTTAGAACTGGACAGATCCTACGAGCAGTACTTC; CDR3aa: CASSLELDRSYEQYF; abundance: -; v_gene: TRBV7-8; d_gene: -; j_gene: TRBJ2-7
CDR3nt: TGTGCCAGCAGTTTTGCAGGGGGCGTAGGTCAGCCCCAGCATTTT; CDR3aa: CASSFAGGVGQPQHF; abundance: few; v_gene: TRBV27; d_gene: TRBD1; j_gene: TRBJ1-5
CDR3nt: TGTGCCAGTAGCCGACCGCAGGTCTCCTACAATGAGCAGTTCTTC; CDR3aa: CASSRPQVSYNEQFF; abundance: -; v_gene: TRBV19; d_gene: -; j_gene: TRBJ2-1
CDR3nt: TGTGCCAGCAGCTCCTGGACGGGGGAAAACATTCAGTACTTC; CDR3aa: CASSSWTGENIQYF; abundance: -; v_gene: TRBV5-6; d_gene: -; j_gene: TRBJ2-4
CDR3nt: TGTGCCAGCAGCCAAGTCGTGGGCAGCTTTCGTTACTCCTACAATGAGCAGTTCTTC; CDR3aa: CASSQVVGSFRYSYNEQFF; abundance: -; v_gene: TRBV7-2; d_gene: -; j_gene: TRBJ2-1
CDR3nt: TGCGCCAGCAGCCAGGAGGGCGGCCCCTACGAGCAGTACTTC; CDR3aa: CASSQEGGPYEQYF; abundance: once; v_gene: TRBV5-1; d_gene: -; j_gene: TRBJ2-7
CDR3nt: TGTGCCAGCAGGGCACTAGCGGGCGCGCTTTGGGATACGCAGTATTTT; CDR3aa: CASRALAGALWDTQYF; abundance: -; v_gene: TRBV2; d_gene: TRBD2; j_gene: TRBJ2-3
CDR3nt: TGTGCCAGCAGCTCAACGGGACAGGGGAGTCGTCAGCCCCAGCATTTT; CDR3aa: CASSSTGQGSRQPQHF; abundance: -; v_gene: TRBV7-8; d_gene: TRBD1; j_gene: TRBJ1-5
CDR3nt: TGTGCCAGCAGCTTGAGGGGCCAAACTGAAGCTTTCTTT; CDR3aa: CASSLRGQTEAFF; abundance: few; v_gene: TRBV5-5; d_gene: -; j_gene: TRBJ1-1
CDR3nt: TGTGCCAGCAGTGAGGGCCCCGGGGAGCTGTTTTTT; CDR3aa: CASSEGPGELFF; abundance: -; v_gene: TRBV6-4; d_gene: -; j_gene: TRBJ2-2
CDR3nt: TGTGCCAGTAGTAAAACCGGACAGGGGCCGTCTGGTCGCTACACCTTC; CDR3aa: CASSKTGQGPSGRYTF; abundance: -; v_gene: TRBV19; d_gene: TRBD1; j_gene: TRBJ1-2
CDR3nt: TGTGCCAGCACGAGGACAGGGGATGGTCAGCCCCAGCATTTT; CDR3aa: CASTRTGDGQPQHF; abundance: -; v_gene: TRBV6-5; d_gene: TRBD1; j_gene: TRBJ1-5
CDR3nt: TGTGCCAGCAGTATCTTGGGACAGGCCCCCTACGAGCAGTACTTC; CDR3aa: CASSILGQAPYEQYF; abundance: -; v_gene: TRBV28; d_gene: TRBD1; j_gene: TRBJ2-7
CDR3nt: TGTGCCACCAGTGACCTCGGACTAGCGGGAACAAGTACCAATACGCAGTATTTT; CDR3aa: CATSDLGLAGTSTNTQYF; abundance: -; v_gene: TRBV24-1; d_gene: TRBD2; j_gene: TRBJ2-3
CDR3nt: TGTGCCAGCAGCCAAGCAGGGCCACCCGGCTACACCTTC; CDR3aa: CASSQAGPPGYTF; abundance: -; v_gene: TRBV3-1/TRBV3-2; d_gene: -; j_gene: TRBJ1-2
CDR3nt: TGTGCCACCAGTTTTGAGGGGGCAGCTGGGGCCAACGTCCTGACTTTC; CDR3aa: CATSFEGAAGANVLTF; abundance: once; v_gene: TRBV24-1; d_gene: TRBD1; j_gene: TRBJ2-6
CDR3nt: TGTGCCAGCACCCTTGGTGGGACAGGGGGATTTCAGCAGTACTTC; CDR3aa: CASTLGGTGGFQQYF; abundance: few; v_gene: TRBV5-6; d_gene: TRBD1; j_gene: TRBJ2-7
CDR3nt: TGTGCCAGCAGCCGCAGGACAGACGGGGAGCTGTTTTTT; CDR3aa: CASSRRTDGELFF; abundance: once; v_gene: TRBV7-3; d_gene: -; j_gene: TRBJ2-2
CDR3nt: TGTGCCAGCAGTTTATTGCTAGCGGGAGGGCCAGGGTTTTTGTACTTC; CDR3aa: CASSLLLAGGPGFLYF; abundance: -; v_gene: TRBV27; d_gene: TRBD2; j_gene: TRBJ2-4
CDR3nt: TGCGCCAGCAGCTTGAGCAACCCTTACAATGAGCAGTTCTTC; CDR3aa: CASSLSNPYNEQFF; abundance: -; v_gene: TRBV5-1; d_gene: -; j_gene: TRBJ2-1